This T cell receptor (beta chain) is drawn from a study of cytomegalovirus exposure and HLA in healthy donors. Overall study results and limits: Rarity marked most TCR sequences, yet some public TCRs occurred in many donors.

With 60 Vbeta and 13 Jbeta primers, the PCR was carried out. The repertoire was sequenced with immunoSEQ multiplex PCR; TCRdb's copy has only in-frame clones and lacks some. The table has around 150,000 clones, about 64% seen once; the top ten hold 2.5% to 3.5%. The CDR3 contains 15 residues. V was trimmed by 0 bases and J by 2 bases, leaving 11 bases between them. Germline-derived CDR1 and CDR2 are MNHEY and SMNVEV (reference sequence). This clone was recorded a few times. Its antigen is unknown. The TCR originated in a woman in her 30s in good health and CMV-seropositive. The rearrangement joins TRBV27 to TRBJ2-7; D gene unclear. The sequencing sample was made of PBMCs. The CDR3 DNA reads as TGTGCCAGCAGTTTATCAATGGGCTCCACCTACGAGCAGTACTTC. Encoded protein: CASSLSMGSTYEQYF.